The source of this T cell receptor (beta chain) is a study of vaccination and CD4 T cells after COVID-19. At the Johns Hopkins FTIC core, DNA taken from cultured CD4+ T cells was sequenced by way of the Oncomine TCR Beta short-read assay. MiXCR, run by TCRdb on the PCR reads, gives a single entry per CDR3 protein. Of 10,000 to 15,000 distinct CDR3 sequences listed, under 80% are singletons. In its sample, this clonotype ranks as large. Its antigen is unidentified. The germline V gene encodes CDR1 SGHTA and CDR2 FQGTGA. Unmatched junction bases numbered 11, after V lost 5 bases and J lost 7 bases. The length of the CDR3 is 15 residues. Treatment of the sample: roughly 10-day PBMC culture with coronavirus spike peptide pools or control peptides (ViraFEST assay). Peptide pools at around 9.9 ug/ml stimulated two million PBMCs per well with 9 to 10 IU/ml IL-2.

The TCR comes from a human donor who had recovered from COVID-19. The sequenced sample consisted of CD4+ T cells from blood, cultured in vitro. The chain employs TRBV7-3 and TRBJ1-1, with 9 bases fitting TRBD1. Written as DNA, the CDR3 is TGTGCCAGCAGCATTAGCCGGGACAGGGCCAGTGAAGCTTTCTTT. It codes for CASSISRDRASEAFF.